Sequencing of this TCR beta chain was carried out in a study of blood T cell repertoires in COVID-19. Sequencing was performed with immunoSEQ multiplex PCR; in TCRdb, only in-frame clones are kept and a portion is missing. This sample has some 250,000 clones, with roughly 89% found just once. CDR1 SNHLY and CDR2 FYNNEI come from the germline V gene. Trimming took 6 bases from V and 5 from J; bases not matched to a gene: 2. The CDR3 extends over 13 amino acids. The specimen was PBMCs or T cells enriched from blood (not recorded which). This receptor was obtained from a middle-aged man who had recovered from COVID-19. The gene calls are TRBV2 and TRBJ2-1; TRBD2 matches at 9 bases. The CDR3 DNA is TGTGCCAGCAGGAGCGGGGGGCACAATGAGCAGTTCTTC. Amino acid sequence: CASRSGGHNEQFF. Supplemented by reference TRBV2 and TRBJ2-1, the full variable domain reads EPEVTQTPSHQVTQMGQEVILRCVPISNHLYFYWYRQILGQKVEFLVSFYNNEISEKSEIFDDQFSVERPDGSNFTLKIRSTKLEDSAMYFCASRSGGHNEQFFGPGTRLTVL.